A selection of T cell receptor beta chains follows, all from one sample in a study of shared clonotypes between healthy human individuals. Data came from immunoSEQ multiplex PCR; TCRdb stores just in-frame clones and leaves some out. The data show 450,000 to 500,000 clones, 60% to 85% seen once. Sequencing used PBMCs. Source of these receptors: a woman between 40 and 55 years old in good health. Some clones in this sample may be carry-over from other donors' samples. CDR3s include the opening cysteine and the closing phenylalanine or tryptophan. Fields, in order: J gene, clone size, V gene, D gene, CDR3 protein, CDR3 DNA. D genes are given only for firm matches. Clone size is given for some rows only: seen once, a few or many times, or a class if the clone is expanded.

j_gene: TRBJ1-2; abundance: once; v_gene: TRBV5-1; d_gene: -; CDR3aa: CASSLSPGNYGYTF; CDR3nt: TGCGCCAGCAGCTTGTCGCCGGGGAACTATGGCTACACCTTC
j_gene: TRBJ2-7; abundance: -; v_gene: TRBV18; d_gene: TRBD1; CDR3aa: CASSLDKSPGQWYF; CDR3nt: TGTGCCAGCTCACTAGATAAGTCGCCGGGACAGTGGTACTTC
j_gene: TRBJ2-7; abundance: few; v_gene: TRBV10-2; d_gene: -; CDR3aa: CASGGTRYEQYF; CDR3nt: TGCGCCAGCGGCGGGACACGATACGAGCAGTACTTC
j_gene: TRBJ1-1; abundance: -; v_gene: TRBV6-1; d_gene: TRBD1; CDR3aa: CASSTGQEPNTEAFF; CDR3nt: TGTGCCAGCAGTACGGGACAGGAACCAAACACTGAAGCTTTCTTT
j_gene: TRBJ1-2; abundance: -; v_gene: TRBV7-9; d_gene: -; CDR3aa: CASSLDLGGYTF; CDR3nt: TGTGCCAGCAGTCTCGACCTTGGTGGCTACACCTTC
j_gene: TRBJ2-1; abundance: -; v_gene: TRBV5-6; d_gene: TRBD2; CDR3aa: CASSSLAGRSYNEQFF; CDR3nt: TGTGCCAGCAGCTCCCTAGCGGGCCGCTCCTACAATGAGCAGTTCTTC
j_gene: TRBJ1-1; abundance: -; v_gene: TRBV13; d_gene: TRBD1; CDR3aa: CASSSAARGLMNTEAFF; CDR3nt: TGTGCCAGCAGCTCAGCCGCCAGGGGGCTCATGAACACTGAAGCTTTCTTT
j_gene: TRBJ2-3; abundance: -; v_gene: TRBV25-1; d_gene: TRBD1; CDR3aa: CASSDPTGVVTNTDTQYF; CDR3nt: TGTGCCAGCAGTGACCCGACAGGGGTCGTGACAAACACAGATACGCAGTATTTT
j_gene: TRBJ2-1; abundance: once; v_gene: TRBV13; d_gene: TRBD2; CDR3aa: CASSYRTSGANEQFF; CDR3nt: TGTGCCAGCAGCTACCGGACTAGCGGAGCAAATGAGCAGTTCTTC
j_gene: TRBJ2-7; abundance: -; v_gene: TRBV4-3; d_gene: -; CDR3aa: CASSQGPGEKGDEQYF; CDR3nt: TGCGCCAGCAGCCAAGGACCAGGGGAGAAGGGCGACGAGCAGTACTTC
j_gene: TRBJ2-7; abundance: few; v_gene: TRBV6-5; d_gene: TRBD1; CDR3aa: CASSLGQGYEQYF; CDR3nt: TGTGCCAGCAGTCTGGGACAGGGTTACGAGCAGTACTTC
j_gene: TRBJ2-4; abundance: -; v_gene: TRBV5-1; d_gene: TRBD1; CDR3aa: CASSLQGARNIQYF; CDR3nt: TGCGCCAGCAGCTTGCAGGGGGCGAGAAACATTCAGTACTTC
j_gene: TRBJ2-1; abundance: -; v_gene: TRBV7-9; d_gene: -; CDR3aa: CASSSGPLEQFF; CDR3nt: TGTGCCAGCAGCTCAGGTCCTCTTGAGCAGTTCTTC
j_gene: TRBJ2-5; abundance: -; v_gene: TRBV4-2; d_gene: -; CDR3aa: CASSQSWGGETQYF; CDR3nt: TGTGCCAGCAGCCAAAGCTGGGGTGGAGAGACCCAGTACTTC
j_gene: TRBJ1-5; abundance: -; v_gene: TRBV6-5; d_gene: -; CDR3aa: CASSYSNSGQPQHF; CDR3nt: TGTGCCAGCAGTTACTCGAATAGCGGGCAGCCCCAGCATTTT
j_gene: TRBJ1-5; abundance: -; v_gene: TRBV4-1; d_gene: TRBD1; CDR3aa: CASSQDRRTGGYQPQHF; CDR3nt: TGCGCCAGCAGCCAAGACCGTAGGACAGGGGGGTATCAGCCCCAGCATTTT
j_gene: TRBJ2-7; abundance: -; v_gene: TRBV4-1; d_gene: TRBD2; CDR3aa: CASSQRTSGTARYEQYF; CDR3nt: TGCGCCAGCAGCCAAAGGACTAGCGGGACGGCTAGGTACGAGCAGTACTTC
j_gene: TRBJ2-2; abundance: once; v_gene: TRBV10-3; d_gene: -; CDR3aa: CAISERQGGTGELFF; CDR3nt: TGTGCCATCAGTGAGAGGCAGGGTGGCACCGGGGAGCTGTTTTTT
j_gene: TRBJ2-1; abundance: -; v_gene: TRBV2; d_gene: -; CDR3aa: CASSDIGSSGEQFF; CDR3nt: TGTGCCAGCAGTGATATCGGGAGCTCAGGTGAGCAGTTCTTC
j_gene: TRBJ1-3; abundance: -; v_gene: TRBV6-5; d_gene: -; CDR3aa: CASSSSRGAGNTIYF; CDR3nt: TGTGCCAGCAGTTCGTCTCGCGGGGCTGGAAACACCATATATTTT
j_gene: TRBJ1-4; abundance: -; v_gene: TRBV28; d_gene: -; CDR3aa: CASSVGGEKLFF; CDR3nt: TGTGCCAGCAGTGTCGGGGGTGAAAAACTGTTTTTT
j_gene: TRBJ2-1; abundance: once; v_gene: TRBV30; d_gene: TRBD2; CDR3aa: CAWSRGLAGESEQFF; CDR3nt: TGTGCCTGGAGTAGGGGACTAGCGGGAGAGAGTGAGCAGTTCTTC
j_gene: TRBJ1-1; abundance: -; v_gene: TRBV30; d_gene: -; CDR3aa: CAWSAGGGTEAFF; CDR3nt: TGTGCCTGGAGCGCGGGTGGTGGCACTGAAGCTTTCTTT
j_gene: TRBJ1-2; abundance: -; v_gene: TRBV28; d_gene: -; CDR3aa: CAGGNLRSNYGYTF; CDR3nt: TGTGCCGGGGGGAACCTCAGGAGTAACTATGGCTACACCTTC
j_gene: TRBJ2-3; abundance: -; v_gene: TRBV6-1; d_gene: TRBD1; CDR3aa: CASSEEDRPIDTQYF; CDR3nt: TGTGCCAGCAGTGAAGAGGACAGGCCAATCGATACGCAGTATTTT
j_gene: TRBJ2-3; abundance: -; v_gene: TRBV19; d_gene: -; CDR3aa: CASSILSGLVDTQYF; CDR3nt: TGTGCCAGTAGTATCTTGTCGGGACTCGTAGATACGCAGTATTTT
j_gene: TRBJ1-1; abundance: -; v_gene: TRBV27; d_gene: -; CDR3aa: CASSFRGSNTEAFF; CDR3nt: TGTGCCAGCAGTTTCAGGGGCAGCAACACTGAAGCTTTCTTT
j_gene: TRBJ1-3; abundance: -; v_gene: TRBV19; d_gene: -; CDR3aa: CASSIENASSGNTIYF; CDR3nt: TGTGCCAGTAGTATAGAGAACGCGAGCTCTGGAAACACCATATATTTT
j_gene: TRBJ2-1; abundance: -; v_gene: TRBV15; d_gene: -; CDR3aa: CATSRDTGSYNEQFF; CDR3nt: TGTGCCACCAGCAGAGATACGGGTTCCTACAATGAGCAGTTCTTC
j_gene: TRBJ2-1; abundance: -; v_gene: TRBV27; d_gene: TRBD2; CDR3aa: CASSSTSGSGNEQFF; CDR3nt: TGTGCCAGCAGTTCGACTAGCGGGAGTGGCAATGAGCAGTTCTTC
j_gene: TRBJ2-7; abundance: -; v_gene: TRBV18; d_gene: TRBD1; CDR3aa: CASSPGTGGTKEQYF; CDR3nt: TGTGCCAGCTCACCGGGGACAGGGGGGACTAAGGAGCAGTACTTC
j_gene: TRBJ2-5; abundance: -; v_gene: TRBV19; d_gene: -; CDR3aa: CASSIPQGPNQETQYF; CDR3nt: TGTGCCAGTAGTATTCCCCAGGGCCCCAACCAAGAGACCCAGTACTTC